This TCR gamma chain was sequenced during a study of gamma delta lymphoproliferative disorders and STAT genes (dated by TCRdb to the late 2010s). About the investigation overall: The LymphoTrack Dx TCRG Assay was used to build gamma-chain libraries from a minimum of 50 ng of genomic DNA. Since no corresponding Invivoscribe delta assay was available, delta-chain libraries were prepared following the standard operating procedure of the EuroClonality-NGS working group. Two gamma-chain samples and all delta-chain samples were sequenced twice to confirm results. Within a larger immunophenotypic and STAT-mutation study, TCR gamma and delta CDR3 repertoires were profiled by deep sequencing in Tgammadelta lymphoproliferative disease patients and healthy controls. Results the study describes overall, beyond this receptor: T cells in controls likely covered a range of maturation stages, whereas leukemic cells were skewed toward terminal effectors, which could potentially limit comparisons between patients and controls. According to the authors, NGS specificity may be reduced at low frequencies, so whether leukemic clones are public or private needs confirmation. When whole repertoires were clustered, gamma repertoires from patients formed a group apart from those of healthy controls, but delta repertoires showed no separation between the groups. Nearly all major gamma and delta clonotypes of patients were found to be public, being shared with at least one healthy donor, and only a couple of gamma clonotypes were found to be private to disease.

This clone is characterized as large (0.1 to 1%). What this receptor recognizes is not known. Base qualities are not recorded, but no much larger clone differs from it by a single base. Measured from the cysteine to the phenylalanine, the CDR3 is 15 residues long. Only the CDR3 portion is preserved as DNA: 45 bases, with reading frame beginning at the first base. V is pruned by 2 bases and J by 6 bases, leaving 9 bases of the junction without a gene match. The germline V gene yields EGSNGY for CDR1 and YDSYNSKV for CDR2. For both patients and controls, peripheral blood mononuclear cells were isolated, and the genomic DNA from these cells was used for TCR sequencing. Controls were approximately 23 healthy adult blood donors, with a median age of about 60 years and some 12 males and roughly eleven females, matched to patients for age and sex. Both library preparation methods relied on multiplex PCR with primers aimed at conserved V and J regions of the TCR genes. Amplicons were purified, pooled and sequenced on an Illumina MiSeq platform. For the original study's pipeline: V(D)J alignment, clonotype assembly and translation were performed with MiXCR, whereas functionality assessment and CDR3 repertoire analyses were performed with VDJtools. CDR3 followed the IMGT definition, and analyses included only productive sequences that used functional genes, leaving out ORF genes and pseudogenes. A custom Python script searched for identical amino acid CDR3s of major clonotypes (frequency >=5%) across all patients and controls. Clonotype frequencies in patients versus controls were compared with a one-sided non-parametric Wilcoxon test. TCRdb reanalyzed the public reads with the CATT caller, and identical DNA sequences were merged afterwards. The V and J calls and clone size are TCRdb's, not the authors'. This sample holds more than 750 gamma-chain clones; over 15% were observed only once. The ten largest clonotypes hold roughly 37% of the sample.

The chain links TRGV2 with TRGJP1. TCRdb is silent on the J gene; assignment here came from matching the DNA to germline. The material sequenced was blood. The clonotype originates from a human donor in good health. The CDR3 region has the sequence CATWDAPGAGWFKIF. The DNA sequence follows: TGTGCCACCTGGGACGCCCCGGGGGCTGGTTGGTTCAAGATATTT.